Listed here are 32 T cell receptor beta chains from one sample, sequenced in a study of blood T cell repertoires in COVID-19. The assay was immunoSEQ multiplex PCR, and TCRdb's table has in-frame clones only and misses some. The sample shows about 220,000 clones, 65% to 85% of them seen only once. Sequencing was done on a sample of peripheral blood. Every receptor here comes from a woman in her sixties with acute or convalescent COVID-19.

The chain employs TRBV27 and TRBJ2-2; D is ambiguous. V shed 4 bases and J shed 3 bases, with 21 bases lying between them. The CDR3 extends over 18 amino acids. Germline CDR1 MNHEY, CDR2 SMNVEV (reference sequence). The CDR3 reads CASSSTPQTLAYTGELFF. CDR3 sequence (DNA): TGTGCCAGCAGTTCTACCCCCCAGACACTCGCCTACACCGGGGAGCTGTTTTTT.

The rearrangement uses TRBV5-4 and TRBJ2-1; D is possibly TRBD1 (6 bases). The length of the CDR3 is 15 residues. The V end was cut by 3 bases, the J end by 0 bases, with 10 bases between. CDR1 and CDR2 from the germline V gene are SGHNT and YYREEE (reference sequence). CDR3 residues: CASSSGQSSYNEQFF. CDR3 coding DNA: TGTGCCAGCAGCTCTGGACAGAGCTCCTACAATGAGCAGTTCTTC. Full variable domain (missing parts from reference TRBV5-4 and TRBJ2-1): ETGVTQSPTHLIKTRGQQVTLRCSSQSGHNTVSWYQQALGQGPQFIFQYYREEENGRGNFPPRFSGLQFPNYSSELNVNALELDDSALYLCASSSGQSSYNEQFFGPGTRLTVL.

The table lists this clone with a count of one. The chain combines TRBV12-5 with TRBJ1-2, with D maybe TRBD1 (5 bases). The CDR3 has 14 amino acids. Germline V gene sequence: CDR1 LGHNT, CDR2 FRNRAP. V lost 5 bases, J lost 8 bases, and 18 bases lay in between. CDR3 amino acids: CASGPQDSLRGYTF. In nucleotides, the CDR3 is TGTGCTAGTGGTCCCCAAGACAGCCTCCGAGGCTACACCTTC.

The chain uses TRBV5-1 and TRBJ1-1; no clear D gene. This CDR3 spans 17 amino acids. V was clipped by 0 bases and J by 4 bases, with 19 bases between them. Germline-derived CDR1 and CDR2 are SGHRS and YFSETQ. The CDR3, as DNA: TGCGCCAGCAGCTTGGTGGCCACGTCCCGGGCGGGCACTGAAGCTTTCTTT. Its protein is CASSLVATSRAGTEAFF. Together with reference TRBV5-1 and TRBJ1-1, the CDR3 gives the full variable domain: KAGVTQTPRYLIKTRGQQVTLSCSPISGHRSVSWYQQTPGQGLQFLFEYFSETQRNKGNFPGRFSGRQFSNSRSEMNVSTLELGDSALYLCASSLVATSRAGTEAFFGQGTRLTVV.

V usage is TRBV6-6 and J usage is TRBJ1-5, with a possible D match to TRBD1 (6 bases). V lost 6 bases, J lost 7 bases, and 16 bases lay in between. Germline V CDR1 and CDR2: MNHNY, SVGAGI (reference sequence). The CDR3 extends over 14 amino acids. The CDR3 reads CASSEGGSGQPQHF. DNA of the CDR3: TGTGCCAGCAGCGAAGGGGGTTCTGGGCAGCCCCAGCATTTT.

The chain recombines TRBV19 with TRBJ1-2; the D gene is possibly TRBD1 (5 bases). Trimming removed 10 bases from V and 8 bases from J, with 20 bases in between. The CDR3 runs to 13 residues. Germline loops: CDR1 LNHDA, CDR2 SQIVND (reference sequence). In DNA form, the CDR3 reads TGTGCCACCAGCCCTACAGGAGAGTGGGGCTACACCTTC. Its protein product is CATSPTGEWGYTF.

The chain recombines TRBV5-1 with TRBJ1-2, with D possibly TRBD1 on 6 matching bases. Germline loops: CDR1 SGHRS, CDR2 YFSETQ. CDR3 size: 14 residues. V lost 0 bases to trimming and J lost 8 bases, with 14 bases between them. The CDR3 DNA sequence: TGCGCCAGCAGCTTGGCAGGGGAGGGACGAGGCTACACCTTC. It yields the protein CASSLAGEGRGYTF.

The chain recombines TRBV5-1 with TRBJ1-6; TRBD1 matches 10 bases. The CDR3 has 14 amino acids. The germline CDR1 and CDR2 sequences are SGHRS and YFSETQ. J gave up 8 bases and V 4 bases, and 3 bases lay outside the gene matches. DNA of the CDR3: TGCGCCAGCAGCGACGGGACAGGGGATTCACCCCTCCACTTT. Protein sequence: CASSDGTGDSPLHF. Based on the CDR3 plus reference TRBV5-1 and TRBJ1-6, the full variable domain is KAGVTQTPRYLIKTRGQQVTLSCSPISGHRSVSWYQQTPGQGLQFLFEYFSETQRNKGNFPGRFSGRQFSNSRSEMNVSTLELGDSALYLCASSDGTGDSPLHFGNGTRLTVT.

This chain connects TRBV6-5 to TRBJ2-1; tentative D call: TRBD2 (6 bases). Germline lookup yields CDR1 MNHEY and CDR2 SVGAGI. This CDR3 region has 15 residues. Trimming cost V 4 bases and J 6 bases, with 16 bases left between them. CDR3 sequence (DNA): TGTGCCAGCAGTTCGGCGGGACTCCCCACCAATGAGCAGTTCTTC. This sequence encodes CASSSAGLPTNEQFF.

This clone was seen only once. The rearrangement joins TRBV3-1 (or the pseudogene TRBV3-2) to TRBJ1-1; D is possibly TRBD1 (5 bases). The germline V and J ends were trimmed by 5 bases and 7 bases, with 11 bases remaining between them. This CDR3 has 12 residues. Germline V gene sequence: CDR1 LGHDT, CDR2 YNNKEL (reference sequence). For the CDR3, the DNA is TGTGCCAGCAGCGACAGCCCAGGTGAAGCTTTCTTT. Translated: CASSDSPGEAFF.

V is TRBV27 and J is TRBJ2-2; D perhaps matches TRBD1 (6 bases). The CDR3 is 15 residues long. The germline V gene has CDR1 MNHEY and CDR2 SMNVEV (reference sequence). The V end was cut by 6 bases, the J end by 5 bases, with 16 bases between. CDR3 loop: CASRKGTLRTGELFF. The CDR3 coding sequence is TGTGCCAGCAGAAAAGGGACACTTAGGACCGGGGAGCTGTTTTTT.

This chain joins TRBV29-1 and TRBJ2-3, with D perhaps TRBD1 (5 bases). V was cut by 3 bases and J by 0 bases, with 16 bases left in between. This CDR3 has 16 amino acids. CDR1 is SQVTM, CDR2 ANQGSEA, per germline. The chain's CDR3 is CSVEVGAIGSTDTQYF. CDR3 coding DNA: TGCAGCGTTGAGGTTGGGGCCATTGGTAGCACAGATACGCAGTATTTT.

The V gene is TRBV6-2 or TRBV6-3, the J gene TRBJ1-2; D call uncertain. Germline V CDR1 and CDR2: MNHEY, SVGEGT. V lost 6 bases to trimming and J lost 0 bases, with 23 bases between them. This CDR3 has 18 amino acids. CDR3 bases: TGTGCCAGCAGCAAGCCCCCAATGCCAATCGGAGCTAACTATGGCTACACCTTC. Its translation is CASSKPPMPIGANYGYTF.

This clone was seen many times. The chain employs TRBV19 and TRBJ1-1, with D possibly being TRBD1 (6 bases). Germline values: CDR1 LNHDA, CDR2 SQIVND (reference sequence). This CDR3 spans 13 amino acids. V was pared by 6 bases and J by 5 bases, with 13 bases between. For the CDR3, the DNA is TGTGCCAGTAGCGTACAGGGCTTGACTGAAGCTTTCTTT. It codes for CASSVQGLTEAFF.

The V call is TRBV19, the J call TRBJ1-4; D is unresolved. V gave up 1 base and J gave up 5 bases, with 20 bases separating them. The CDR3 runs 18 residues. Germline values: CDR1 LNHDA, CDR2 SQIVND (reference sequence). CDR3 residues: CASSIVLAFRERNEKLFF. The CDR3 DNA reads as TGTGCCAGTAGTATAGTGTTGGCCTTCCGGGAGAGGAATGAAAAACTGTTTTTT.

The CDR3 spells CASRGQPQGPQHF. CDR3 DNA sequence: TGTGCCAGCCGAGGACAGCCACAAGGGCCCCAGCATTTT. This chain uses TRBV2 with TRBJ1-5, with D maybe TRBD1 (6 bases). V gave up 8 bases and J gave up 9 bases, with 17 bases separating them. Germline V gives CDR1 SNHLY, CDR2 FYNNEI. This CDR3 spans 13 amino acids. Looking up the rest from reference TRBV2 and TRBJ1-5 gives the full variable domain: EPEVTQTPSHQVTQMGQEVILRCVPISNHLYFYWYRQILGQKVEFLVSFYNNEISEKSEIFDDQFSVERPDGSNFTLKIRSTKLEDSAMYFCASRGQPQGPQHFGDGTRLSIL.

The chain is built from TRBV12-3 or TRBV12-4 and TRBJ1-2; TRBD1 matches 7 bases. This CDR3 has 11 amino acids. Germline trimming cut 7 bases from V and 8 bases from J; bases unmatched to any gene: 4. DNA of the CDR3: TGTGCCAGCAATGACAGGGTCGGCTACACCTTC. It translates to CASNDRVGYTF.

Only one count was recorded for this clone. The chain is built from TRBV7-9 and TRBJ2-5; a possible D gene is TRBD2 (5 bases). The V and J ends lost 5 bases and 5 bases respectively, with 9 bases between them. This CDR3 region has 12 residues. In germline, CDR1 is SEHNR, CDR2 FQNEAQ (reference sequence). The CDR3 is CASSPRGETQYF. DNA for the CDR3: TGTGCCAGCAGCCCCCGGGGTGAGACCCAGTACTTC.

This chain joins TRBV5-4 and TRBJ1-5; tentative D call: TRBD1 (6 bases). The germline CDR1 and CDR2 sequences are SGHNT and YYREEE (reference sequence). The CDR3 is 16 residues long. With 0 bases removed from V and 0 bases from J, the gap between germline ends came to 10 bases. The CDR3 spells CASSLAGGHSNQPQHF. CDR3 sequence (DNA): TGTGCCAGCAGCTTGGCGGGGGGCCATAGCAATCAGCCCCAGCATTTT.

This rearrangement joins TRBV6-2 or TRBV6-3 to TRBJ2-7, with 7 bases aligning to TRBD2. Per the germline V gene, CDR1 is MNHEY and CDR2 is SVGEGT. The ends lost 6 bases at V and 7 bases at J; junction bases unmatched: 12. This CDR3 contains 14 residues. As DNA, the CDR3 is TGTGCCAGCAGCCGCCGGGGGGAAGCGGGGGAGCAGTACTTC. Its protein is CASSRRGEAGEQYF.

The genes are TRBV5-1 and TRBJ1-1, with D unresolved. This CDR3 has 14 residues. The V gene lost 0 bases and the J gene lost 3 bases, with 9 bases spanning the gap. The germline CDR1 and CDR2 sequences are SGHRS and YFSETQ. The CDR3 DNA reads as TGCGCCAGCAGCTTGGCCGGGGATGACACTGAAGCTTTCTTT. This translates into CASSLAGDDTEAFF.

V usage is TRBV9 and J usage is TRBJ2-3, with 10 bases matching TRBD2. This CDR3 comprises 15 residues. The junction had 4 bases not matched to a gene; V was cut back by 1 base and J by 5 bases. Germline loops: CDR1 SGDLS, CDR2 YYNGEE. CDR3 nucleotide sequence: TGTGCCAGCAGCGTATCCCCTAGCGGGGGAGATACGCAGTATTTT. Its translation is CASSVSPSGGDTQYF.

This clone was counted only a few times. This chain links TRBV6-1 with TRBJ2-1; 9 nucleotides match TRBD2. The CDR3 has 16 residues. Per the germline V gene, CDR1 is MNHNS and CDR2 is SASEGT. V was pared by 3 bases and J by 6 bases, with 9 bases of the junction left unmatched. CDR3 sequence (DNA): TGTGCCAGCAGTGATTTAAGATCAGCGGGGGGCAATGAGCAGTTCTTC. It encodes CASSDLRSAGGNEQFF.

This clone has a count of ten or more. This chain connects TRBV7-9 to TRBJ2-7, with a possible D match to TRBD2 (5 bases). Germline V gene data show CDR1 as SEHNR and CDR2 as FQNEAQ (reference sequence). Trimming took off 4 bases at V and 6 bases at J, with 13 bases between the two ends. The length of the CDR3 is 13 residues. The DNA for the CDR3 is TGTGCCAGCAGCTCCCCGGGGTTCTCCGAGCAGTACTTC. Protein product: CASSSPGFSEQYF.

This clone was observed a few times. The gene calls are TRBV5-4 and TRBJ2-1; 12 bases map to TRBD1. Germline CDR1 reads SGHNT; CDR2 reads YYREEE (reference sequence). Trimming removed 2 bases from V and 7 bases from J; junction bases left unmatched: 10. The CDR3 loop spans 17 amino acids. DNA of the CDR3: TGTGCCAGCAGCTTCCCTCCGGGACAGGGGGCAGATAATGAGCAGTTCTTC. Its translation is CASSFPPGQGADNEQFF.

The genes are TRBV27 and TRBJ1-2; D possibly corresponds to TRBD1 (6 bases). The CDR3 is 15 amino acids. V dropped 6 bases and J dropped 0 bases, with 14 bases sitting between them. Germline V gene sequence: CDR1 MNHEY, CDR2 SMNVEV (reference sequence). CDR3 protein: CASRRTGIANYGYTF. The CDR3 DNA reads TGTGCCAGCAGGAGAACAGGGATAGCTAACTATGGCTACACCTTC.

The chain recombines TRBV11-2 with TRBJ2-5, with D possibly matching TRBD2 (5 bases). The CDR3 has 12 amino acids. CDR1 SGHAT and CDR2 FQNNGV come from the germline V gene. Deletions cut 5 bases from V and 5 bases from J, with 9 bases between. CDR3 sequence reads: CASSLWEETQYF. As DNA, the CDR3 is TGTGCCAGCAGCCTTTGGGAGGAGACCCAGTACTTC.

The chain joins TRBV2 to TRBJ1-4; 10 bases are shared with TRBD1. V was pared by 6 bases and J by 8 bases, with 3 bases of the junction left unmatched. CDR3 length: 13 amino acids. CDR1 and CDR2 (germline): SNHLY, FYNNEI. The CDR3 region is CASRGQGPEKLFF. As DNA, the CDR3 is TGTGCCAGCAGGGGACAGGGGCCCGAAAAACTGTTTTTT.

This sequence joins TRBV20-1 and TRBJ1-5, with TRBD1 matching over 10 bases. In germline, CDR1 is DFQATT, CDR2 SNEGSKA (reference sequence). This CDR3 spans 14 amino acids. V lost 3 bases and J lost 5; bases outside the gene matches: 4. The CDR3 coding sequence is TGCAGTGCTAGTCGACAGGGGGCCCATCAGCCCCAGCATTTT. Amino acid sequence: CSASRQGAHQPQHF.

This clone showed up just a few times. The chain recombines TRBV5-1 with TRBJ2-1; D remains ambiguous. This CDR3 has 15 residues. V shed 1 base and J shed 2 bases, with 10 bases lying between them. Germline CDR1 and CDR2: SGHRS and YFSETQ. The CDR3 nucleotides read TGCGCCAGCAGCTTGTTGGCGGAACCCTACAATGAGCAGTTCTTC. Protein sequence: CASSLLAEPYNEQFF.

V usage is TRBV20-1 and J usage is TRBJ1-1, with 8 bases fitting TRBD1. CDR1 and CDR2 (germline): DFQATT, SNEGSKA (reference sequence). The CDR3 has 13 residues. Losses at the gene ends were 3 bases for V and 3 bases for J; bases not matched to a gene: 3. CDR3 nucleotide sequence: TGCAGTGCTAGTCAGGGGGCTGACACTGAAGCTTTCTTT. Translation gives CSASQGADTEAFF.

This rearrangement joins TRBV5-1 to TRBJ1-1; D perhaps matches TRBD1 (5 bases). Trimming cost V 0 bases and J 6 bases, with 9 bases left between them. The CDR3 sequence is 13 residues long. Germline V gives CDR1 SGHRS, CDR2 YFSETQ. This CDR3 is CASSLGWGSEAFF. In DNA, the CDR3 is TGCGCCAGCAGCTTGGGGTGGGGCTCTGAAGCTTTCTTT.